The rows below give T cell receptor beta chains drawn from one sample of a study of shared clonotypes between healthy human individuals. Data came from immunoSEQ multiplex PCR; TCRdb stores just in-frame clones and leaves some out. The sample has about 770,000 clones, around 77% seen once. Input material: memory CD4+ T cells sorted from blood. The receptor set was obtained from a young woman in good health. The CDR3 runs from the conserved cysteine through the conserved F or W. D genes are given only for firm matches. Size values are once, few and many counts, or a class for expanded clones, and some rows have none.

V	length	size	D	J	CDR3	DNA
TRBV10-3	13	.	.	TRBJ2-7	CAAATAVKYEQYF	TGTGCGGCCGCAACGGCGGTCAAATACGAGCAGTACTTC
TRBV2	15	.	TRBD1	TRBJ2-7	CASTPRRGQGYEQYF	TGTGCCAGCACGCCCCGGCGGGGACAGGGGTACGAGCAGTACTTC
TRBV19	13	.	.	TRBJ1-2	CASTRTRNYGYTF	TGTGCCAGTACCCGGACAAGAAACTATGGCTACACCTTC
TRBV10-2	18	.	TRBD2	TRBJ2-4	CASSERLAGDLAKNIQYF	TGCGCCAGCAGTGAGCGACTAGCGGGAGACCTAGCCAAAAACATTCAGTACTTC
TRBV28	12	.	.	TRBJ1-4	CASSFLSAAAVF	TGTGCCAGCAGTTTCCTCTCCGCGGCAGCCGTTTTT
TRBV5-3	14	few	.	TRBJ1-2	CASTRTLDAYGYTF	TGTGCCAGCACCCGAACGCTTGATGCCTATGGCTACACCTTC
TRBV10-3	15	.	TRBD2	TRBJ2-7	CAISAALAEGYEQYF	TGTGCCATCAGTGCCGCACTAGCGGAGGGCTACGAGCAGTACTTC
TRBV5-1	16	.	TRBD2	TRBJ2-3	CASSLLQRDGTDTQYF	TGCGCCAGCAGCTTGCTTCAGCGGGATGGCACAGATACGCAGTATTTT
TRBV21-1	17	.	.	TRBJ1-5	CASSKVPRTDSNQPQHF	TGTGCCAGCAGCAAAGTCCCAAGGACAGATAGCAATCAGCCCCAGCATTTT
TRBV18	15	.	TRBD1	TRBJ1-5	CASSPSTGDNQPQHF	TGTGCCAGCTCACCATCGACAGGGGACAATCAGCCCCAGCATTTT
TRBV6-5	15	.	TRBD1	TRBJ2-7	CASSRGTGLSYEQYF	TGTGCCAGCAGCCGAGGGACAGGACTCTCCTACGAGCAGTACTTC
TRBV7-9	15	few	.	TRBJ2-3	CASSLSGGKGDTQYF	TGTGCCAGCAGCTTAAGCGGCGGGAAGGGCGATACGCAGTATTTT
TRBV2	13	.	.	TRBJ1-4	CASSAVTNEKLFF	TGTGCCAGCAGTGCGGTGACTAATGAAAAACTGTTTTTT
TRBV19	14	.	.	TRBJ1-1	CASSIGAANTEAFF	TGTGCCAGTAGTATAGGGGCCGCGAACACTGAAGCTTTCTTT
TRBV19	13	.	.	TRBJ2-1	CASRSLPGNEQFF	TGTGCCAGTAGATCCCTTCCTGGGAATGAGCAGTTCTTC
TRBV9	16	.	.	TRBJ2-2	CASSVARGGNTGELFF	TGTGCCAGCAGCGTAGCCAGGGGGGGAAACACCGGGGAGCTGTTTTTT
TRBV7-8	14	.	.	TRBJ2-7	CASSSERDGYEQYF	TGTGCCAGCAGCTCAGAGAGGGACGGGTACGAGCAGTACTTC
TRBV11-2	13	.	.	TRBJ2-5	CASSLAVQETQYF	TGTGCCAGCAGCTTAGCGGTTCAGGAGACCCAGTACTTC
TRBV7-9	18	.	TRBD1	TRBJ1-5	CASSLASYGQGQRQPQHF	TGTGCCAGCAGCTTAGCATCTTACGGACAGGGTCAACGGCAGCCCCAGCATTTT
TRBV5-6	14	.	.	TRBJ2-3	CASSLGTSLPPQYF	TGTGCCAGCAGCCTCGGGACTTCACTTCCTCCGCAGTATTTT
TRBV29-1	14	.	.	TRBJ1-5	CSVTVGGSNQPQHF	TGCAGCGTTACCGTGGGCGGGAGCAATCAGCCCCAGCATTTT
TRBV6-6	14	few	.	TRBJ2-6	CASQNTGRANVLTF	TGTGCCAGTCAAAATACAGGGAGGGCCAACGTCCTGACTTTC
TRBV30	13	.	.	TRBJ1-1	CAWSFDANTEAFF	TGTGCCTGGAGTTTCGACGCGAACACTGAAGCTTTCTTT
TRBV27	15	many	.	TRBJ1-2	CASSLRVGTFYGYTF	TGTGCCAGCAGTTTAAGGGTGGGGACTTTCTATGGCTACACCTTC
TRBV5-1	15	.	TRBD1	TRBJ2-1	CASSPGQGMGNEQFF	TGCGCCAGCAGCCCCGGACAGGGTATGGGCAATGAGCAGTTCTTC
TRBV10-3	15	.	TRBD1	TRBJ2-7	CAISDVQGKPYEQYF	TGTGCCATCAGTGATGTACAGGGGAAACCCTACGAGCAGTACTTC
TRBV19	14	few	.	TRBJ2-4	CASSEGQPRDIQYF	TGTGCCAGTAGTGAAGGACAGCCACGGGACATTCAGTACTTC
TRBV14	14	many	.	TRBJ2-1	CASSQRELTNEQFF	TGTGCCAGCAGCCAGCGGGAATTAACCAATGAGCAGTTCTTC
TRBV29-1	11	.	.	TRBJ1-1	CSALKTVEAFF	TGCAGCGCACTCAAGACCGTCGAAGCTTTCTTT
TRBV29-1	14	few	.	TRBJ1-3	CSVEDWAVRNTIYF	TGCAGCGTTGAAGATTGGGCAGTCAGAAACACCATATATTTT
TRBV10-2	14	.	TRBD2	TRBJ2-3	CASNAGGSTDTQYF	TGCGCCAGCAACGCGGGAGGATCCACAGATACGCAGTATTTT
TRBV18	12	many	.	TRBJ1-1	CASTASSGEAFF	TGTGCCAGTACAGCGTCATCGGGAGAAGCTTTCTTT
TRBV7-9	11	.	.	TRBJ1-4	CAAGGAEKLFF	TGTGCCGCAGGAGGCGCTGAAAAACTGTTTTTT